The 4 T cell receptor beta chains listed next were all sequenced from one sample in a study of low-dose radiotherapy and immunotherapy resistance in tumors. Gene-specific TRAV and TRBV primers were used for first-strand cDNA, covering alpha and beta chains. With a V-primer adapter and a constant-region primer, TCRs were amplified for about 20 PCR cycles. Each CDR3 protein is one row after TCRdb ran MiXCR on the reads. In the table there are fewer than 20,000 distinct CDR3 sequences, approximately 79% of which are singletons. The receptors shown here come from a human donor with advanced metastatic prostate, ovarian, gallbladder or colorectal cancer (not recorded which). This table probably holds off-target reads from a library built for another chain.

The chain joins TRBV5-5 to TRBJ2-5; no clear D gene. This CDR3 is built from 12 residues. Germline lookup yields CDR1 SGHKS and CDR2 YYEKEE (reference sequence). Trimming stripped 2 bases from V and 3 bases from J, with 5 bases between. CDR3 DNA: TGTGCCAGCAGCTTCCTGGAAGAGACCCAGTACTTC. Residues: CASSFLEETQYF.

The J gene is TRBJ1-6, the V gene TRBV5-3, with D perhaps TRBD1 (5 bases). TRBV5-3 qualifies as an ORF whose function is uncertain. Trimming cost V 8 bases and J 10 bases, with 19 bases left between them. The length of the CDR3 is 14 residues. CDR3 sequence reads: CASQIRDQESPLHF. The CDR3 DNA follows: TGTGCCAGCCAAATCCGGGACCAGGAGTCACCCCTCCACTTT.

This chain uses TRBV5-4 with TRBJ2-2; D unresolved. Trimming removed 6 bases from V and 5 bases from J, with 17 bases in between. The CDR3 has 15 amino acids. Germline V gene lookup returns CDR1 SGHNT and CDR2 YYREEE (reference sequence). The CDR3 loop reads CASNPGPDLTGELFF. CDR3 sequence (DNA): TGTGCCAGCAACCCCGGGCCGGATCTAACCGGGGAGCTGTTTTTT.

In DNA, the CDR3 is TGCAGCGTTCTAAGGGGGGAGACAGATACGCAGTATTTT. It translates to CSVLRGETDTQYF. The gene calls are TRBV29-1 and TRBJ2-3; D tentatively fits TRBD1 or TRBD2 (6 bases each). V was clipped by 5 bases and J by 3 bases, with 12 bases between them. The CDR3 sequence is 13 residues long. Germline V gives CDR1 SQVTM, CDR2 ANQGSEA.